Listed below are T cell receptor beta chains from one sample, sequenced in a study of OX40 agonist ivuxolimab in advanced cancers. The repertoire was sequenced with immunoSEQ multiplex PCR; TCRdb's copy has only in-frame clones and lacks some. The repertoire holds about 31,000 clones, with roughly 87% as singletons. Material: CD4+ or CD8+ T cells sorted from blood, obtained in a trial of the OX40 agonist ivuxolimab. All receptors derive from an adult with an advanced solid tumor such as melanoma, head and neck, liver or kidney cancer. The CDR3 runs from the conserved cysteine through the conserved F or W. The size field is filled for only some rows; it gives once, few, many or a size class.

. TRBJ1-5 TRBV19 CAWFNSDQPQHF
once TRBJ1-5 TRBV5-8 CASSFYQGGSNQPQHF
few TRBJ2-7 TRBV5-1 CASTPRTGGAYEQYF
. TRBJ1-5 TRBV19 CASSAGEGRGNQPQHF
once TRBJ2-7 TRBV7-3 CASSSQGRDEQYF
. TRBJ2-1 TRBV7-9 CASSFVGVLEQFF
. TRBJ2-7 TRBV5-1 CASSSEQGLFYEQYF
. TRBJ2-5 TRBV5-1 CASSFHRAAETQYF
. TRBJ1-5 TRBV4-2 CASSQDTDRFYNQPQHF
few TRBJ2-5 TRBV7-8 CASRKAGGTQTQYF
. TRBJ1-6 TRBV28 CASSFFSPLHF
. TRBJ2-1 TRBV19 CASSIGEGYEQFF
. TRBJ1-1 TRBV10-3 CAISGNRGGNTEAFF
. TRBJ2-7 TRBV19 CASSWDSVGEQYF
. TRBJ2-7 TRBV7-3 CASNQGTSGPYEQYF
. TRBJ2-1 TRBV5-8 CASSPGQGDNEQFF
. TRBJ2-7 TRBV18 CASSPSTGTGEQYF
. TRBJ2-1 TRBV4-1 CASSQGWGASGKVNEQFF
. TRBJ1-6 TRBV11-2 CASSQERSPGRDSPLHF
. TRBJ2-2 TRBV5-8 CASSRGQENTGELFF
few TRBJ2-1 TRBV19 CASSPSATYNEQFF
. TRBJ1-1 TRBV29-1 CSVPPMNTEAFF
. TRBJ1-2 TRBV30 CAWSVLANYGYTF
. TRBJ2-3 TRBV7-9 CASNFTSVADTQYF
. TRBJ1-4 TRBV19 CATLGGPTNEKLFF
. TRBJ1-5 TRBV27 CASSPPQSNQPQHF
. TRBJ2-3 TRBV7-3 CASSENSGATDTQYF
few TRBJ1-3 TRBV7-9 CASGGQYSGNTIYF
. TRBJ1-2 TRBV7-2 CASSLSRVLGYTF
. TRBJ2-3 TRBV5-1 CASSLKAGGGSTDTQYF
. TRBJ2-5 TRBV7-2 CASSLRIEETQYF
. TRBJ2-3 TRBV7-2 CASSQGGGLLTDTQYF
few . TRBV5-1 CASSSGHVGYEQYF
. TRBJ1-5 TRBV5-5 CASSLRGNQPQHF
. TRBJ2-5 TRBV19 CASSPGTSIQETQYF
. TRBJ2-7 TRBV11-2 CAGRRTGTVEQYF
. TRBJ1-5 TRBV28 CASKDKEPQHF
. TRBJ2-5 TRBV28 CASLGTQTQYF
. TRBJ1-1 TRBV7-3 CASSTTVNTEAFF
. TRBJ2-7 TRBV6-5 CASSYGSGVAEQYF
. TRBJ2-2 TRBV5-4 CASSQDRGRSGELFF
. TRBJ2-3 TRBV28 CASSFWWEDGTDTQYF
. TRBJ1-5 TRBV15 CATASSTVSNQPQHF
few TRBJ2-7 TRBV30 CASSAAYEQYF
. TRBJ2-3 TRBV15 CATSPGLADTDTQYF
. . TRBV19 CASRRRQGNYEQYF
few TRBJ2-7 TRBV7-2 CASSLRPDRVYEQYF
once TRBJ1-1 TRBV12-5 CASALGSNEAFF
. TRBJ1-5 TRBV5-8 CASSSDRANQPQHF